This T cell receptor beta chain is drawn from a study of T cells after yellow fever vaccination. This clonotype was seen only a few times. What it binds is unknown. V was trimmed by 5 bases and J by 14 bases, leaving 19 bases between them. The CDR3 has 13 amino acids. Overall study findings and caveats: Clonotypes found in both CD4 and CD8 compartments made up a small share. Re-detected after boosting: most primary clones, more than 95% of CD4 and about 89% of CD8.

TCRdb re-called the 5' RACE reads through MiXCR, storing one row per CDR3 protein. Among some 120,000 distinct CDR3 sequences, approximately 8.4% were seen once, and the ten largest hold approximately 39%. The clonotype originates from a young man who received the YFV17D yellow fever vaccine. The V gene is TRBV12-3 or TRBV12-4, the J gene TRBJ1-5; D not resolved. The sequenced sample was CD8+ T cells sorted from PBMCs, obtained on the day of the yellow fever booster vaccination. CDR3 sequence: CASSPPTSARKHF. The CDR3 nucleotides read TGTGCCAGCAGTCCCCCGACGAGTGCGAGGAAGCATTTT.